Below are 8 T cell receptor beta chains sequenced from a single sample in a study of T cells in Graves' hyperthyroidism and ophthalmopathy. The source material, RNA transcripts, was used to amplify TCR beta CDR3 regions. The HTBI primer set drove a first-round RT-PCR of the TCR CDR3. Each CDR3 protein gets one entry after TCRdb re-called the multiplex PCR reads with MiXCR. Of 350,000 to 450,000 distinct CDR3 sequences detected, over 12% appear once; the ten largest clones hold around 28%. The sequencing sample was made of blood. The receptors were gathered from a man in his fifties or sixties with Graves' ophthalmopathy.

The V call is TRBV12-3 or TRBV12-4, the J call TRBJ2-1, with D perhaps TRBD1 or TRBD2 (6 bases each). This CDR3 has 16 residues. V was pared by 6 bases and J by 4 bases, with 19 bases between. The CDR3 protein is CASRGRGRNRYNEQFF. The CDR3 coding sequence is TGTGCCAGCAGGGGCCGGGGGCGGAACCGGTACAATGAGCAGTTCTTC.

Notes on this clonotype: Because the CDR3's place on the DNA is in doubt, the DNA is left out and the CDR3 is given as listed by TCRdb. The chain employs TRBV28 and TRBJ1-2; TRBD1 is the table's D call, not checked against the DNA. Germline loops: CDR1 MDHEN, CDR2 SYDVKM. Inclusive of both ends, the CDR3 amounts to 14 amino acids. The chain's CDR3 is CDSSLNKGGYGCTF.

This clonotype appeared a few times. This CDR3 is CASSERSTNEKLFF. CDR3 in DNA: TGCGCCAGCAGCGAACGCTCAACTAATGAAAAACTGTTTTTT. The chain combines TRBV5-1 with TRBJ1-4; D unclear. Germline-derived CDR1 and CDR2 are SGHRS and YFSETQ. The V end lost 4 bases, the J end lost 0 bases, and 7 bases lay between the germline ends. CDR3 length: 14 residues.

V gene TRBV3-1 combines with J gene TRBJ2-5; tentative D call: TRBD2 (5 bases). V lost 2 bases, J lost 3 bases, and 10 bases lay in between. In germline, CDR1 is LGHDT, CDR2 YNNKEL (reference sequence). CDR3 size: 14 residues. DNA of the CDR3: TGTGCCAGCAGCCAACAGCGGAAAAAAGAGACCCAGTACTTC. Translated: CASSQQRKKETQYF.

This clonotype came up many times. The rearrangement uses TRBV25-1 and TRBJ2-7, with a tentative D call TRBD1 (6 bases). The V gene lost 5 bases and the J gene lost 5 bases, with 19 bases spanning the gap. The CDR3 sequence is 15 residues long. Germline V gives CDR1 MGHDK, CDR2 SYGVNS. The CDR3 spells CASSTRTATHHEQYF. The DNA for the CDR3 is TGTGCCAGCAGTACACGGACAGCTACTCACCACGAGCAGTACTTC.

The chain carries TRBV6-5 and TRBJ1-1, with TRBD1 as a possible D gene (6 bases). Germline V gene sequence: CDR1 MNHEY, CDR2 SVGAGI. The ends were cut back, 2 bases at V and 6 bases at J, with 19 bases in the middle. This CDR3 contains 16 residues. This CDR3 reads CASSYLLPGGSSEAFF. In DNA, the CDR3 is TGTGCCAGCAGTTACCTTTTGCCCGGGGGCTCTTCTGAAGCTTTCTTT.

This clonotype was seen at least ten times. V gene TRBV7-8 combines with J gene TRBJ2-1; D is ambiguous. CDR1 is SGHVS and CDR2 is FQNEAQ in the germline V gene. Trimming cost V 1 base and J 8 bases, with 6 bases left between them. The CDR3 extends over 12 amino acids. CDR3 amino acids: CASSLERYEQFF. The CDR3, as DNA: TGTGCCAGCAGCTTAGAGAGGTATGAGCAGTTCTTC.

This clonotype was detected many times. This chain joins TRBV29-1 and TRBJ2-1; a possible D gene is TRBD1 (5 bases). The germline CDR1 and CDR2 sequences are SQVTM and ANQGSEA. Trimming cost V 3 bases and J 5 bases, with 14 bases left between them. The CDR3 has 14 residues. Written as DNA, the CDR3 is TGCAGCGTTGAGTCGGACGTGGGGCACAATGAGCAGTTCTTC. Its protein product is CSVESDVGHNEQFF.